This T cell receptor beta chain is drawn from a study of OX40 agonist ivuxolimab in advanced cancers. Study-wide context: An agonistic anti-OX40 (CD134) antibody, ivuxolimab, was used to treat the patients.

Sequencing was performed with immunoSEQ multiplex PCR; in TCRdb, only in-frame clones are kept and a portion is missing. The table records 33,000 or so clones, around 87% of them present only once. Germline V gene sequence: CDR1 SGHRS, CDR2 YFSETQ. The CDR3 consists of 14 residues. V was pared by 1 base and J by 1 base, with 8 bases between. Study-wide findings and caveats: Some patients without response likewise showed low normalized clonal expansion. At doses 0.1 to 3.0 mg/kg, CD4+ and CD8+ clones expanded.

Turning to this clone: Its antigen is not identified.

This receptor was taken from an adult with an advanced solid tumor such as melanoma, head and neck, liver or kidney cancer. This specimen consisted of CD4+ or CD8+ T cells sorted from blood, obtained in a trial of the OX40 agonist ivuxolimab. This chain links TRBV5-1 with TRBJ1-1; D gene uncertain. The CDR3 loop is CASSLRAGNTEAFF. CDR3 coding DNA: TGCGCCAGCAGCTTGAGGGCGGGGAACACTGAAGCTTTCTTT.